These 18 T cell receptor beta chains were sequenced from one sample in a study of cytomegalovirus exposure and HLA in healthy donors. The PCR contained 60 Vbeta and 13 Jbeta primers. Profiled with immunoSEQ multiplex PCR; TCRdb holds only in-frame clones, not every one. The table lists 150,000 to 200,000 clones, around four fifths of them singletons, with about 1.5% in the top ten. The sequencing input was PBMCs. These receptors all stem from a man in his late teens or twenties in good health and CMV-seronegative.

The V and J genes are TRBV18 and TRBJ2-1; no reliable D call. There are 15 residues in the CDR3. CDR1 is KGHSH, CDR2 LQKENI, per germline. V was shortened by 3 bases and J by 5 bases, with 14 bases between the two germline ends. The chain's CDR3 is CASSPRLELNNEQFF. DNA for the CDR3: TGTGCCAGCTCACCCCGCCTAGAACTGAACAATGAGCAGTTCTTC.

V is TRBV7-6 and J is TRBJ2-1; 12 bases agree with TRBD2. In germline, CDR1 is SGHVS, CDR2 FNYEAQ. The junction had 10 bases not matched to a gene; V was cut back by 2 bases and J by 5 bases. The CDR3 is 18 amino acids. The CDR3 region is CASSLHLTSGRGNNEQFF. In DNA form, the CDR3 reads TGTGCCAGCAGCTTACATCTGACTAGCGGGAGAGGAAACAATGAGCAGTTCTTC. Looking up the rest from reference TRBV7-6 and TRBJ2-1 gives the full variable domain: GAGVSQSPRYKVTKRGQDVALRCDPISGHVSLYWYRQALGQGPEFLTYFNYEAQQDKSGLPNDRFSAERPEGSISTLTIQRTEQRDSAMYRCASSLHLTSGRGNNEQFFGPGTRLTVL.

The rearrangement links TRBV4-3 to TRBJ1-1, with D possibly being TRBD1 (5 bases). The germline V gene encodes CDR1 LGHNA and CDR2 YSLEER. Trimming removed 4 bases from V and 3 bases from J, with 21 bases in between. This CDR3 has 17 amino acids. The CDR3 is CASSPNTGGGQDTEAFF. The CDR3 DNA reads TGCGCCAGCAGCCCAAACACGGGGGGTGGGCAGGACACTGAAGCTTTCTTT.

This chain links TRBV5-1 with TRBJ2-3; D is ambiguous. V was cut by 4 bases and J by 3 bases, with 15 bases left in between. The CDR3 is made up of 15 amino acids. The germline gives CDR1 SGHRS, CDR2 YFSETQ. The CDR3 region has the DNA TGCGCCAGCAGCCTCTCTACCGGCGGAACAGATACGCAGTATTTT. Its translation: CASSLSTGGTDTQYF.

This CDR3 is CASSPSPDRAYNEQFF. In nucleotides, the CDR3 is TGTGCCAGCAGCCCCTCCCCAGACAGGGCCTACAATGAGCAGTTCTTC. The genes are TRBV5-4 and TRBJ2-1; 7 nucleotides agree with TRBD1. Germline CDR1 and CDR2: SGHNT and YYREEE (reference sequence). The trim removed 4 bases at V and 2 bases at J, leaving 9 bases unmatched. The CDR3 sequence is 16 residues long.

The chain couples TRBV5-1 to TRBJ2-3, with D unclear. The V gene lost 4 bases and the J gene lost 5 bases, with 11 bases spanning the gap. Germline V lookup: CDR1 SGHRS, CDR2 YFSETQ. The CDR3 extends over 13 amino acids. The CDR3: CASSPNTKDTQYF. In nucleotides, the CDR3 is TGCGCCAGCAGCCCGAACACAAAAGATACGCAGTATTTT.

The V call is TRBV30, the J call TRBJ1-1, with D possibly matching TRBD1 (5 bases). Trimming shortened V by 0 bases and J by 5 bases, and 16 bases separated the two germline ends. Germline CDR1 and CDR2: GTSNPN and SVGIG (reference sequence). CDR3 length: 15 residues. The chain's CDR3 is CAWSVSRRGGTEAFF. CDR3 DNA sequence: TGTGCCTGGAGTGTGAGTCGGAGGGGAGGGACTGAAGCTTTCTTT. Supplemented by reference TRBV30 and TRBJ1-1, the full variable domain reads SQTIHQWPATLVQPVGSPLSLECTVEGTSNPNLYWYRQAAGRGLQLLFYSVGIGQISSEVPQNLSASRPQDRQFILSSKKLLLSDSGFYLCAWSVSRRGGTEAFFGQGTRLTVV.

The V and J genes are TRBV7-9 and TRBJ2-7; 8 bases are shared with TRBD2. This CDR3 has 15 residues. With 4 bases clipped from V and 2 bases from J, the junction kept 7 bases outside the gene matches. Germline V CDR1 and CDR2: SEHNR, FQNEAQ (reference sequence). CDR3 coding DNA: TGTGCCAGCAGCTCCGGACTAGCACTAGCCTACGAGCAGTACTTC. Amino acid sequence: CASSSGLALAYEQYF.

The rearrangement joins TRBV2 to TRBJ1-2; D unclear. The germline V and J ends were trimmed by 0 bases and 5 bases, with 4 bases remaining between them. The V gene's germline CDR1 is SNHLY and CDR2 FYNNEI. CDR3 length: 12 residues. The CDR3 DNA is TGTGCCAGCAGTGAAGCCCTATATGGCTACACCTTC. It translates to CASSEALYGYTF.

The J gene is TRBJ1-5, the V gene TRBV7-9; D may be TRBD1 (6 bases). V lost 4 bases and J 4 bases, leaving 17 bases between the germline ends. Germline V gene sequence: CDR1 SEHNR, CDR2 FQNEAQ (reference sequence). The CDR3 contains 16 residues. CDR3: CASSSGAPPRNQPQHF. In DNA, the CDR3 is TGTGCCAGCAGCTCAGGGGCCCCCCCGAGAAATCAGCCCCAGCATTTT.

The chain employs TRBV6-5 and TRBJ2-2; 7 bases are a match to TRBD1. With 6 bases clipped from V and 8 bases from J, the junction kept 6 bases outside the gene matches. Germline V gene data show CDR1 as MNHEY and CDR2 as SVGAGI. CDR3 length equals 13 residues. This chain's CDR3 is CASSTGESGELFF. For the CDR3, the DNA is TGTGCCAGCAGCACAGGGGAATCGGGGGAGCTGTTTTTT.

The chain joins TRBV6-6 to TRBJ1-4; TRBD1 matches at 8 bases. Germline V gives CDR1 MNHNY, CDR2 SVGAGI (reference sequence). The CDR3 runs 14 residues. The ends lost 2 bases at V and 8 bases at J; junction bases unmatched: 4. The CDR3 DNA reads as TGTGCCAGCAGTTACCAGGGGGCGAGGGAAAAACTGTTTTTT. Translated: CASSYQGAREKLFF.

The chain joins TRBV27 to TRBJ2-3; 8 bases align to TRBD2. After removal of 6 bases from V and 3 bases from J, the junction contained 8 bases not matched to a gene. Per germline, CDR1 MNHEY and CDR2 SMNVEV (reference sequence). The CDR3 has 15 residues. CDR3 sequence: CASRPRAGETDTQYF. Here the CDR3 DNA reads TGTGCCAGCAGGCCCAGAGCGGGGGAGACAGATACGCAGTATTTT.

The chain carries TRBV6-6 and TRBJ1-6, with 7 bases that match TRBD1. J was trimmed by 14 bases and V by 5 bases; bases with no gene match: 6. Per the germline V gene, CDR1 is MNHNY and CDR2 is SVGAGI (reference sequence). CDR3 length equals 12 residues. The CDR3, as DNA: TGTGCCAGCAGTACAGGGGCCCCCTCCCTCCACTTT. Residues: CASSTGAPSLHF.

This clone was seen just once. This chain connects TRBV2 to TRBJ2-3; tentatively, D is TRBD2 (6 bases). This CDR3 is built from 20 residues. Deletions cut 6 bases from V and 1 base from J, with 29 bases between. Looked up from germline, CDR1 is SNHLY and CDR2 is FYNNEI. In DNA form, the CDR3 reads TGTGCCAGCAGGATCCCAAGGGCCCCCCGACCGGGACTGCGCACAGATACGCAGTATTTT. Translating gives CASRIPRAPRPGLRTDTQYF.

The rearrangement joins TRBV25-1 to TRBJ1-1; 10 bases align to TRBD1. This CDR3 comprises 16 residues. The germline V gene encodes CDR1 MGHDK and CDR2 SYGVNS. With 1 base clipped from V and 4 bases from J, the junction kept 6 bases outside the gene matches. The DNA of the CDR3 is TGTGCCAGCAGTGAATTCAGGGACAGGGGAAGCACTGAAGCTTTCTTT. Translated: CASSEFRDRGSTEAFF.

CDR3 bases: TGTGCCTGGCGCATGACAGGGAGCAATCAGCCCCAGCATTTT. It encodes CAWRMTGSNQPQHF. J is TRBJ1-5 and V is TRBV30; 7 positions match TRBD1. CDR1 GTSNPN and CDR2 SVGIG come from the germline V gene (reference sequence). With 5 bases clipped from V and 1 base from J, the junction kept 5 bases outside the gene matches. The CDR3 has 14 residues.

The CDR3 bases are TGTGCCAGCAGTTATTCGGACAGTGAAGCTTTCTTT. It codes for CASSYSDSEAFF. This chain joins TRBV6-6 and TRBJ1-1; perhaps TRBD1 as D (6 bases). The CDR3 is made up of 12 amino acids. Per the germline V gene, CDR1 is MNHNY and CDR2 is SVGAGI (reference sequence). Deletions cut 3 bases from V and 7 bases from J, with 9 bases between.